The rows below give T cell receptor beta chains drawn from one sample of a study of control samples from healthy donors and cancer patients. The assay was immunoSEQ multiplex PCR, and TCRdb's table has in-frame clones only and misses some. The table has 95,000 to 150,000 clones, around 90% seen once. Sequenced: blood. The receptors were gathered from a middle-aged man in good health. The CDR3 runs from the conserved cysteine through the conserved F or W. D genes are given only for firm matches. Some rows have no size entry. The others give once, few or many, or a class for an expanded clone.

d_gene,abundance,v_gene,j_gene,len,CDR3aa,CDR3nt
TRBD1,NA,TRBV24-1,TRBJ2-5,15,CATSDTQGAQETQYF,TGTGCCACCAGTGATACACAGGGGGCCCAAGAGACCCAGTACTTC
NA,NA,TRBV20-1,TRBJ1-1,11,CSADMNTEAFF,TGCAGTGCCGACATGAACACTGAAGCTTTCTTT
NA,NA,TRBV5-1,TRBJ2-3,15,CASSKIRRSTDTQYF,TGCGCCAGCAGTAAGATCCGCAGAAGCACAGATACGCAGTATTTT
NA,NA,TRBV5-6,TRBJ2-3,12,CASSLGVNTQYF,TGTGCCAGCAGCTTGGGAGTGAATACGCAGTATTTT
TRBD1,few,TRBV10-3,TRBJ1-2,14,CAISERTGNYGYTF,TGTGCCATCAGTGAAAGGACAGGGAACTATGGCTACACCTTC
NA,NA,TRBV3-1/TRBV3-2,TRBJ1-3,15,CASSQDQGPGNTIYF,TGTGCCAGCAGCCAAGATCAAGGGCCCGGAAACACCATATATTTT
NA,NA,TRBV19,TRBJ2-3,11,CASSAIDTQYF,TGTGCCAGTAGTGCCATAGATACGCAGTATTTT
NA,once,TRBV15,TRBJ2-2,13,CATGRANTGELFF,TGTGCCACCGGGCGGGCGAACACCGGGGAGCTGTTTTTT
NA,NA,TRBV7-6,TRBJ1-2,13,CASSSTNQYGYTF,TGTGCCAGCAGCTCGACGAACCAATATGGCTACACCTTC
NA,few,TRBV12-3/TRBV12-4,TRBJ2-7,11,CASRYGQEQYF,TGTGCCAGCAGATACGGACAGGAGCAGTACTTC
NA,NA,TRBV6-6,TRBJ2-2,17,CASSRLPGASNTGELFF,TGTGCCAGCAGCCGACTGCCCGGGGCATCGAACACCGGGGAGCTGTTTTTT
NA,NA,TRBV3-1/TRBV3-2,TRBJ1-1,16,CASSQPLRQADTEAFF,TGTGCCAGCAGCCAACCCTTAAGGCAGGCAGACACTGAAGCTTTCTTT
NA,NA,TRBV12-3/TRBV12-4,TRBJ2-7,13,CASSPPRVPEQYF,TGTGCCAGCAGCCCCCCCCGGGTCCCCGAGCAGTACTTC
NA,NA,TRBV27,TRBJ2-7,11,CASSSPHEQYF,TGTGCCAGCAGTTCTCCCCACGAGCAGTACTTC
NA,NA,TRBV5-1,TRBJ1-2,16,CASSLDGGANNYGYTF,TGCGCCAGCAGCTTAGACGGGGGCGCGAATAACTATGGCTACACCTTC
NA,NA,TRBV6-5,TRBJ2-2,15,CASTLRDTGPGELFF,TGTGCCAGCACCCTCCGGGACACAGGGCCCGGGGAGCTGTTTTTT
NA,NA,TRBV12-3/TRBV12-4,TRBJ1-1,12,CASSWANTEAFF,TGTGCCAGCAGTTGGGCAAACACTGAAGCTTTCTTT
NA,NA,TRBV20-1,TRBJ1-1,13,CSASGTQNTEAFF,TGCAGTGCTAGTGGGACACAGAACACTGAAGCTTTCTTT
NA,NA,TRBV6-1,TRBJ2-7,14,CASSERSEGGEQYF,TGTGCCAGCAGTGAAAGGAGTGAGGGCGGCGAGCAGTACTTC
TRBD1,NA,TRBV6-6,TRBJ1-2,13,CASSKDRVYGYTF,TGTGCCAGCAGTAAGGACAGGGTCTATGGCTACACCTTC
TRBD1,NA,TRBV4-3,TRBJ2-2,15,CASSQDRGDTGELFF,TGCGCCAGCAGCCAGGACAGGGGGGACACCGGGGAGCTGTTTTTT
NA,once,TRBV28,TRBJ2-7,16,CASSQDGRRRVYEQYF,TGTGCCAGCAGTCAAGACGGCCGGCGAAGGGTTTACGAGCAGTACTTC
NA,once,TRBV5-1,TRBJ1-1,13,CASSLDTNTEAFF,TGCGCCAGCAGCCTTGACACGAACACTGAAGCTTTCTTT
NA,NA,TRBV6-2/TRBV6-3,TRBJ1-5,16,CASSLDKAGGNQPQHF,TGTGCCAGCAGTCTGGACAAGGCCGGAGGCAATCAGCCCCAGCATTTT
NA,NA,TRBV6-2/TRBV6-3,TRBJ1-1,15,CASSYGGSGRAEAFF,TGTGCCAGCAGTTACGGTGGCTCGGGGAGGGCTGAAGCTTTCTTT
NA,NA,TRBV11-3,TRBJ2-5,15,CASSLSGALQEAQYF,TGTGCCAGCAGCCTTTCGGGGGCGCTACAAGAGGCCCAGTACTTC
TRBD1,NA,TRBV5-1,TRBJ1-4,14,CASSLGTGGEKLFF,TGCGCCAGCAGCCTAGGGACAGGTGGTGAAAAACTGTTTTTT
NA,NA,TRBV27,TRBJ1-5,12,CASRRGDQPQHF,TGTGCCTCCCGGCGGGGGGATCAGCCCCAGCATTTT
TRBD1,NA,TRBV19,TRBJ1-1,12,CASSVRGTEAFF,TGTGCCAGTAGCGTCAGGGGGACTGAAGCTTTCTTT
NA,NA,TRBV20-1,TRBJ1-5,12,CSASSQYQPQHF,TGCAGTGCTAGTAGTCAGTATCAGCCCCAGCATTTT
NA,NA,TRBV25-1,TRBJ2-7,14,CASSESGRHYEQYF,TGTGCCAGCAGTGAATCGGGCCGACATTACGAGCAGTACTTC
NA,NA,TRBV6-5,TRBJ2-1,12,CASSYSTNEQFF,TGTGCCAGCAGTTACTCTACTAATGAGCAGTTCTTC
NA,NA,TRBV11-2,TRBJ1-6,17,CASSSETFGSYNSPLHF,TGTGCCAGCAGCTCGGAGACATTTGGTTCCTATAATTCACCCCTCCACTTT
NA,NA,TRBV19,TRBJ1-1,15,CASSIAGQMNTEAFF,TGTGCCAGTAGTATAGCAGGACAGATGAACACTGAAGCTTTCTTT
NA,NA,TRBV9,TRBJ1-1,16,CASSRQEGIQNTEAFF,TGTGCCAGCAGTCGACAGGAAGGTATTCAGAACACTGAAGCTTTCTTT
NA,NA,TRBV6-2/TRBV6-3,TRBJ1-1,14,CASSYAQTGTKAFF,TGTGCCAGCAGTTACGCCCAAACCGGGACGAAAGCTTTCTTT
TRBD1,NA,TRBV5-1,TRBJ1-6,15,CASSDRQGADSPLHF,TGCGCCAGCAGCGATAGACAGGGGGCTGATTCACCCCTCCACTTT
NA,NA,TRBV10-3,TRBJ1-1,14,CAISPVTGNTEAFF,TGTGCCATCAGCCCAGTCACAGGGAACACTGAAGCTTTCTTT
NA,NA,TRBV6-5,TRBJ1-1,13,CASSYHKNTEAFF,TGTGCCAGCAGTTATCATAAGAACACTGAAGCTTTCTTT
TRBD1,NA,TRBV9,TRBJ2-7,14,CASSRGGNAYEQYF,TGTGCCAGCAGCAGAGGGGGCAACGCCTACGAGCAGTACTTC
NA,NA,TRBV14,TRBJ1-1,16,CASSHVPGRLNTEAFF,TGTGCCAGCAGCCACGTGCCGGGACGGCTGAACACTGAAGCTTTCTTT
NA,NA,TRBV18,TRBJ1-5,14,CASSPQGSDQPQHF,TGTGCCAGCTCACCACAGGGGAGCGATCAGCCCCAGCATTTT
NA,NA,TRBV7-2,TRBJ2-7,14,CASSLGGRFYEQYF,TGTGCCAGCAGCTTAGGAGGACGCTTCTACGAGCAGTACTTC
NA,NA,TRBV5-3,TRBJ2-5,11,CVRDYQETQYF,TGTGTCCGGGACTACCAAGAGACCCAGTACTTC
NA,NA,TRBV4-1,TRBJ1-1,13,CASSQDRFTEAFF,TGCGCCAGCAGCCAAGACAGGTTTACTGAAGCTTTCTTT
NA,NA,TRBV27,TRBJ2-5,15,CASSLTAGTQETQYF,TGTGCCAGCAGTTTAACGGCAGGGACTCAAGAGACCCAGTACTTC
TRBD1,once,TRBV9,TRBJ1-6,16,CASSAPKGAVNSPLHF,TGTGCCAGCAGCGCACCCAAGGGGGCTGTCAATTCACCCCTCCACTTT
TRBD1,NA,TRBV6-5,TRBJ1-2,13,CAGGQQGNYGYTF,TGTGCCGGGGGGCAACAGGGGAACTATGGCTACACCTTC
NA,NA,TRBV10-1,TRBJ1-5,13,CATLGRSKQPQHF,TGCGCCACCCTGGGACGGTCGAAGCAGCCCCAGCATTTT
TRBD2,few,TRBV6-5,TRBJ2-7,15,CASRPLAGDEYEQYF,TGTGCCAGCAGACCCTTGGCGGGGGATGAATACGAGCAGTACTTC
NA,NA,TRBV18,TRBJ1-1,15,CASSGLRGGNTEAFF,TGTGCCAGCTCAGGACTCAGGGGCGGGAACACTGAAGCTTTCTTT
NA,once,TRBV25-1,TRBJ2-5,14,CASSVDGFQETQYF,TGTGCCAGCAGTGTGGACGGCTTCCAAGAGACCCAGTACTTC
NA,NA,TRBV5-6,TRBJ1-1,13,CASSRGGNTEAFF,TGTGCCAGCAGCAGAGGGGGGAACACTGAAGCTTTCTTT
NA,NA,TRBV9,TRBJ2-6,17,CASSFRDMGSGANVLTF,TGTGCCAGCAGCTTCCGGGACATGGGCTCTGGGGCCAACGTCCTGACTTTC
NA,NA,TRBV5-4,TRBJ2-5,14,CASSLVGSQETQYF,TGTGCCAGCAGCTTGGTTGGGTCCCAGGAGACCCAGTACTTC
NA,NA,TRBV6-2/TRBV6-3,TRBJ2-1,13,CASSSPRDREQFF,TGTGCCAGCAGTTCCCCCAGGGACCGTGAGCAGTTCTTC